The T cell receptor beta chain under discussion was sequenced for a study of T cell changes during pregnancy in multiple sclerosis. Trimming stripped 5 bases from V and 6 bases from J, with 13 bases between. CDR3 length: 13 residues. Germline V gene sequence: CDR1 MDHEN, CDR2 SYDVKM. Assay used: immunoSEQ multiplex PCR; TCRdb lists only in-frame clones, some missing. The sample lists around 100,000 clones, about 90% occurring once. The chain recombines TRBV28 with TRBJ1-1; perhaps TRBD1 as D (5 bases). This TCR was recovered from a female donor with multiple sclerosis, enrolled in a pregnancy study. The sequencing used peripheral blood, collected in the second trimester of pregnancy. The CDR3 region has the DNA TGTGCCAGCAGTCCGTATTCGGGGGCTGAAGCTTTCTTT. Translated, it gives CASSPYSGAEAFF.